The 17 T cell receptor beta chains below all came from one sample that was sequenced in a study of tumor-infiltrating lymphocytes in primary liver carcinoma. A primer matching the constant region was used to make TCR beta cDNA from 450 to 500 ng of total RNA. Libraries for TCR beta were built through three nested multiplex PCR rounds, which together made up a slightly modified ARM-PCR procedure. With TRBV1-TRBV30 forward primers and a C-beta reverse primer, the first two PCR rounds were run for 10 to 11 cycles each. TCRdb ran MiXCR on the multiplex PCR reads and lists one entry per CDR3 protein. In the table there are 55,000 to 65,000 distinct CDR3 sequences, 60% to 85% of which are singletons. The source material, 20-30 mg of unsorted bulk tissue, was used to co-extract RNA and DNA. The sequenced sample consisted of liver tumor tissue from sampling region 2. Subset denoted: tumor region T2, inferior pole. These receptor sequences come from a man aged 40-55 years with primary liver carcinoma and hepatitis B virus infection.

On this clonotype: A much larger clonotype is one base distant, so this may be a read error. The CDR3 bases are TGTGCCAGCAGCTTAGTGGTCATCAACAATGAGCAGTTCTTC. Its translation is CASSLVVINNEQFF. The chain has TRBV11-3 and TRBJ2-1; D unclear. CDR1 and CDR2 from the germline V gene are SGHNT and YENEEA. CDR3 length: 14 amino acids. The V gene lost 1 base and the J gene lost 5 bases, with 9 bases spanning the gap.

Concerning this clonotype itself: The CDR3 carries no conserved terminal phenylalanine or tryptophan, so it likely arises from a read error. The chain has TRBV7-9 and TRBJ2-7; D tentatively fits TRBD1 or TRBD2 (5 bases each). This CDR3 spans 13 amino acids. Germline assignment: CDR1 SEHNR and CDR2 FQNEAQ (reference sequence). The CDR3 DNA follows: TGTGTCAGCAGCTACGGGACCTCCTACGAGCAGTACTTA. It encodes CVSSYGTSYEQYL.

This clonotype was observed once. At one boundary the junction diverges from the germline segment, which might be a read error. DNA of the CDR3: TGCGCCAGCAACTTAGTATCCGGGGGTGAGGTAGCAGGAGATGTGAATACCCAGTATTTT. This codes for CASNLVSGGEVAGDVNTQYF. The genes are TRBV11-2 and TRBJ2-3; tentative D call: TRBD2 (6 bases). Germline V gives CDR1 SGHAT, CDR2 FQNNGV. This CDR3 has 20 residues.

As concerns this clonotype: This CDR3 is missing its conserved last phenylalanine or tryptophan, likely due to a read error. This chain links TRBV28 with TRBJ1-5, with D uncertain. This CDR3 is 15 amino acids long. From germline, CDR1 is MDHEN and CDR2 SYDVKM. The CDR3 DNA reads TGTGCCAGTAGTTTATCTTGGGTGAGCAATCAGCCCCAGCATCTT. Protein: CASSLSWVSNQPQHL.

This chain connects TRBV6-6 to TRBJ2-3, with 14 bases matching TRBD2. CDR3 size: 17 residues. Germline V CDR1 and CDR2: MNHNY, SVGAGI (reference sequence). V trimming: 10 bases; J trimming: 4 bases; junction bases outside the gene matches: 13. CDR3 bases: TGTGCCAATAGTTACTCGGGACTAGCGGGAGCACCAGATACGCAGTATTTT. Amino acid sequence: CANSYSGLAGAPDTQYF.

The table lists this clonotype with many counts. The CDR3 protein is CSFRTASFQETQYF. The CDR3 coding sequence is TGCAGCTTTAGGACAGCATCGTTTCAAGAGACCCAGTACTTC. The gene calls are TRBV29-1 and TRBJ2-5, with D maybe TRBD1 (6 bases). Deletions cut 8 bases from V and 2 bases from J, with 18 bases between. From germline, CDR1 is SQVTM and CDR2 ANQGSEA. This CDR3 is built from 14 residues.

Comment on this clonotype: Because it lacks the conserved phenylalanine or tryptophan at the end, this CDR3 is likely a read error. The chain joins TRBV11-2 to TRBJ2-5; 8 bases match TRBD2. CDR1 is SGHAT and CDR2 is FQNNGV in the germline V gene. The CDR3 totals 16 residues. Losses at the gene ends were 7 bases for V and 11 bases for J; bases not matched to a gene: 21. The CDR3: CASNQTPGGGKGTQYS. The DNA for the CDR3 is TGTGCCAGCAACCAAACTCCTGGCGGGGGGAAAGGGACTCAGTACTCC.

Worth noting for this clonotype: In this CDR3 the conserved last residue, phenylalanine or tryptophan, is missing, so a read error is likely. The limits of the CDR3 on the DNA are not certain, so only TCRdb's listed CDR3 is given. CDR3 protein: CSGGQGVGEQYL. The chain employs TRBV29-1 and TRBJ2-7; TRBD1, the table's D call, lacks a check against the DNA. The CDR3 totals 12 residues, both ends included. CDR1 SQVTM and CDR2 ANQGSEA come from the germline V gene.

V usage is TRBV29-1 and J usage is TRBJ2-2; 8 bases are a match to TRBD1. From germline, CDR1 is SQVTM and CDR2 ANQGSEA. The V and J ends lost 7 bases and 6 bases, in that order; junction bases with no gene match: 7. This CDR3 region has 13 residues. Written as DNA, the CDR3 is TGCAGCGCCACGACAGGGGAGGCCGGGGAGCTGTTTTTT. It is translated as CSATTGEAGELFF.

Of note for this clonotype: A read error may be the cause here, since a much bigger clone is one base away. The V and J genes are TRBV11-1 and TRBJ1-6; no clear D. V lost 5 bases and J lost 17, with 19 bases in between. CDR1 and CDR2 (germline): SGHAT, FQDESV (reference sequence). This CDR3 spans 13 amino acids. The CDR3 region has the DNA TGTGCCAGCAGCCGGATACTGGTTTCACTCGTCCACTTT. Translating gives CASSRILVSLVHF.

Concerning this clonotype itself: One end of the junction fails to match germline, which may point to a read error. V gene TRBV7-7 combines with J gene TRBJ2-5; D gene uncertain. The CDR3 length is 15 residues. Germline CDR1 and CDR2: SSHAT and FNYEAQ (reference sequence). The CDR3 loop reads CASSLSGDLQETQYF. As DNA, the CDR3 is TGTGCTAGCAGCTTATCGGGCGACCTCCAAGAGACCCAGTACTTC.

On this clonotype: The junction departs from germline at one end; a sequencing error may be responsible. The gene calls are TRBV28 and TRBJ1-5; tentative D call: TRBD1 (5 bases). The CDR3 sequence is 15 residues long. Germline CDR1 reads MDHEN; CDR2 reads SYDVKM. The CDR3 protein is CVSNLGIGENQPQHF. The DNA of the CDR3 is TGTGTCAGCAACCTTGGGATAGGGGAAAATCAGCCCCAGCATTTT. Full variable domain (outside the CDR3, taken from reference TRBV28 and TRBJ1-5): DVKVTQSSRYLVKRTGEKVFLECVQDMDHENMFWYRQDPGLGLRLIYFSYDVKMKEKGDIPEGYSVSREKKERFSLILESASTNQTSMYLCVSNLGIGENQPQHFGDGTRLSIL.

The chain has TRBV12-3 or TRBV12-4 and TRBJ1-1; the D is unclear. The CDR3 has 16 residues. Trimming left V 0 bases short and J 6 bases short, with 17 bases between. This CDR3 is CASSLAPPGLDSEAFF. CDR3 nucleotide sequence: TGTGCCAGCAGTTTAGCACCGCCCGGGCTCGACTCTGAAGCTTTCTTT.

About this clonotype itself: One junction end does not reproduce the germline sequence, and a read error may be involved. The chain uses TRBV12-3 or TRBV12-4 and TRBJ2-7, with D perhaps assigned TRBD1 or TRBD2 (5 bases each). The CDR3 spans 13 residues. This CDR3 reads CASSLGIGDDQYF. Written as DNA, the CDR3 is TGTGCCAGCAGTCTCGGGATTGGGGACGATCAGTACTTC.

Notes on this clonotype: One junction end does not reproduce the germline sequence, and a read error may be involved. The chain has TRBV2 and TRBJ2-4; D might be TRBD2 (5 bases). The germline V gene encodes CDR1 SNHLY and CDR2 FYNNEI. This CDR3 is 15 amino acids long. In DNA form, the CDR3 reads TGTACCAGCACGGCGGAGGCACTTCGCAAAAACATTCAGTACTTC. Translation gives CTSTAEALRKNIQYF.

As concerns this clonotype: Germline is not matched at one junction end, which may reflect a read error. V gene TRBV10-3 combines with J gene TRBJ2-7; the match to TRBD2 covers 8 bases. CDR3 size: 19 residues. Germline lookup yields CDR1 ENHRY and CDR2 SYGVKD. The CDR3 spells CAITKRSGLPGGSSYEQYF. CDR3 DNA: TGTGCCATCACCAAACGATCGGGACTACCGGGAGGGTCCTCCTATGAGCAGTACTTC.

This chain connects TRBV10-3 to TRBJ2-7; either TRBD1 or TRBD2 may fit D (7 bases each). TRBJ2-1 explains the end of the DNA better; the J call may be wrong. Looked up from germline, CDR1 is ENHRY and CDR2 is SYGVKD. This CDR3 region has 14 residues. The CDR3 nucleotides read TGTCCCACCAGTGCGGGGGACAGTCGGCCCGAGCAGTTCTTC. It codes for CPTSAGDSRPEQFF.